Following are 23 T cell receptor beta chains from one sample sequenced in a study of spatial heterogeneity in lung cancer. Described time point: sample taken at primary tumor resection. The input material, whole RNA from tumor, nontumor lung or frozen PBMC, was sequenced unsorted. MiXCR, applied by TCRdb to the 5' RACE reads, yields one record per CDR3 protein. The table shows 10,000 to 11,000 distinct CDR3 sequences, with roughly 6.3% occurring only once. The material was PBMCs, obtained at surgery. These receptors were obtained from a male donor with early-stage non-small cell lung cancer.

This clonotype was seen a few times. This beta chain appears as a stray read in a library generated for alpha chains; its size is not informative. The CDR3 coding sequence is TGTGCCAGCAGTTACGGGACAGGGGTCGGGGCGCAGTATTTT. This encodes CASSYGTGVGAQYF. J is TRBJ2-3 and V is TRBV6-5, with 10 bases lining up with TRBD1. V shed 2 bases, J shed 10 bases, and the junction held 6 bases outside the gene matches. Germline CDR1 MNHEY, CDR2 SVGAGI. This CDR3 contains 14 residues.

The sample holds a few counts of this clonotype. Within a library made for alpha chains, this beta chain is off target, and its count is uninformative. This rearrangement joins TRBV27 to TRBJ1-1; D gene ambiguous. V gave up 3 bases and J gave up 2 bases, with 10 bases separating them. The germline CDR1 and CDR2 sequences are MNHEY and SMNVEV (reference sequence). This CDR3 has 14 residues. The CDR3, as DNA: TGTGCCAGCAGTTTCAGAAGTCAAAACACTGAAGCTTTCTTT. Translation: CASSFRSQNTEAFF.

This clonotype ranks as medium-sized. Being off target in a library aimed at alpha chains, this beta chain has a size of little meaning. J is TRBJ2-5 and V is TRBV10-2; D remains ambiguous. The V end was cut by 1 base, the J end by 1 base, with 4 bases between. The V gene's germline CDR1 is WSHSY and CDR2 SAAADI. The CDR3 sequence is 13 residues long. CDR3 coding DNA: TGCGCCAGCAGTGAGTACCCCCAAGAGACCCAGTACTTC. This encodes CASSEYPQETQYF.

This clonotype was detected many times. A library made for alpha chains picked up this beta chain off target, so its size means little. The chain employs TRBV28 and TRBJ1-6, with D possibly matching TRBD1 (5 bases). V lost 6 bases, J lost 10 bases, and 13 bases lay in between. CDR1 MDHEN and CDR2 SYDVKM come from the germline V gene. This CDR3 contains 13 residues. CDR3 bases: TGTGCCAGCAGGGGGGTTAATCAGTCACCCCTCCACTTT. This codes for CASRGVNQSPLHF.

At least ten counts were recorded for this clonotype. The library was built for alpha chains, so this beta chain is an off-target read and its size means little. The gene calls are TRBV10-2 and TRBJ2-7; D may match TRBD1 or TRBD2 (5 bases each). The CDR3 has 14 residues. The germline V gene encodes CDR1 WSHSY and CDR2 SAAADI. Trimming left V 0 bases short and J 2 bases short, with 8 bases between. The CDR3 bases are TGCGCCAGCAGTGAGTCGTGGGGACCCTACGAGCAGTACTTC. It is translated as CASSESWGPYEQYF.

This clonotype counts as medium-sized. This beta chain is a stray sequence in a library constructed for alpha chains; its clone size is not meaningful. The CDR3 nucleotides are TGTGCCAGCAGTTACTCCGCCTTCAACTCAGATACGCAGTATTTT. It encodes CASSYSAFNSDTQYF. This chain links TRBV6-2 or TRBV6-3 with TRBJ2-3; no definite D call. Deletions cut 0 bases from V and 4 bases from J, with 11 bases between. This CDR3 comprises 15 residues. Germline-derived CDR1 and CDR2 are MNHEY and SVGEGT.

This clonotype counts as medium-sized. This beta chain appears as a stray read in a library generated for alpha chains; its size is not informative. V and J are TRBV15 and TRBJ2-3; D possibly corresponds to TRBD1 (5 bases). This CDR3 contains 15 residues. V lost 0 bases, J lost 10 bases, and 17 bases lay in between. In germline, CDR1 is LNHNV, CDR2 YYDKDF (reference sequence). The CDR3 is CATSRDLETAFPQYF. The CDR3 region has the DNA TGTGCCACCAGCAGAGATCTCGAGACAGCTTTCCCGCAGTATTTT.

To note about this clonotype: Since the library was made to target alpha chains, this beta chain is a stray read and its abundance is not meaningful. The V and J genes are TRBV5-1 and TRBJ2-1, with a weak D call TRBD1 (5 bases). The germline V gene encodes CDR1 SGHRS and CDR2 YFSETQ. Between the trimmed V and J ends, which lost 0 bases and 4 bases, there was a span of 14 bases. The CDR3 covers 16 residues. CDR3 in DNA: TGCGCCAGCAGCTTGGGCCAGGGCCCGGCGTACAATGAGCAGTTCTTC. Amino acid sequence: CASSLGQGPAYNEQFF.

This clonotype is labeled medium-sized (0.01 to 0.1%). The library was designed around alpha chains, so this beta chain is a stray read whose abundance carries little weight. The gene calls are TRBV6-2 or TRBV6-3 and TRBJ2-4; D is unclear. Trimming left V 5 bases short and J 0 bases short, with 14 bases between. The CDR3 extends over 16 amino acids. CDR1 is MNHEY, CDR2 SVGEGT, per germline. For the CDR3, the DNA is TGTGCCAGCAGTAGAATCGCGGACGGAGCCAAAAACATTCAGTACTTC. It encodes CASSRIADGAKNIQYF.

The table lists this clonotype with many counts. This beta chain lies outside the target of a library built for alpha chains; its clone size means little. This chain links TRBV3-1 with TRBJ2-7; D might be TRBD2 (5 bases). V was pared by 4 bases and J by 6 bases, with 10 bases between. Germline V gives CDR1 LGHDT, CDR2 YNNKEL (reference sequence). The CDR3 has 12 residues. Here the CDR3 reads CASSRGPLEQYF. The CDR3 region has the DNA TGTGCCAGCAGCCGCGGGCCCCTCGAGCAGTACTTC.

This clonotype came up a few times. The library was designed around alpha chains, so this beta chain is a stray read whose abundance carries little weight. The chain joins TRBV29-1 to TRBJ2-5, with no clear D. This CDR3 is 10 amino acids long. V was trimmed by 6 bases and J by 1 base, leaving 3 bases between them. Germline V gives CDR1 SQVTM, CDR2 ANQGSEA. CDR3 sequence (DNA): TGCAGCGTCCTCCAAGAGACCCAGTACTTC. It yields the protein CSVLQETQYF.

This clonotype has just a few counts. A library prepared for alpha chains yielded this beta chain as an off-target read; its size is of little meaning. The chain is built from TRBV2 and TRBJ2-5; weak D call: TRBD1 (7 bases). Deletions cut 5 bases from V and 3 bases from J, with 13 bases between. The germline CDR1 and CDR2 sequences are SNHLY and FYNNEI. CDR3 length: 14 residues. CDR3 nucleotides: TGTGCCAGCAGTCGACAGGGAGGTAAAGAGACCCAGTACTTC. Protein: CASSRQGGKETQYF.

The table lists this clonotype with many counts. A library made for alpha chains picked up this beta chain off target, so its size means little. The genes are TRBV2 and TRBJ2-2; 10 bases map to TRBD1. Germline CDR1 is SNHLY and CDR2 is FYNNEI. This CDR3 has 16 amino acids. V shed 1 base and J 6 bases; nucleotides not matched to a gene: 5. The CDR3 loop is CASSEEDRGRPGELFF. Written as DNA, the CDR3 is TGTGCCAGCAGTGAAGAAGACAGGGGGCGACCCGGGGAGCTGTTTTTT.

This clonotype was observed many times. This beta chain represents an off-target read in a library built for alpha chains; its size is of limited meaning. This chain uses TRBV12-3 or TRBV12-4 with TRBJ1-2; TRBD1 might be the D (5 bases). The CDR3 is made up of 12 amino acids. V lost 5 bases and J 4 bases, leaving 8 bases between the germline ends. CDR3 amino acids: CASSEGTYGYTF. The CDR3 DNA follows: TGTGCCAGCAGTGAGGGGACCTATGGCTACACCTTC.

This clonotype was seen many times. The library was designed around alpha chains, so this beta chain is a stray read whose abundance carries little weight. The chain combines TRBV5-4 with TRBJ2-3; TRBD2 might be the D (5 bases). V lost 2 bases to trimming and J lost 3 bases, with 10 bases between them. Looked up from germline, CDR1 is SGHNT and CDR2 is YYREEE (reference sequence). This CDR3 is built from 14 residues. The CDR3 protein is CASSFEGWTDTQYF. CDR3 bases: TGTGCCAGCAGCTTTGAGGGATGGACAGATACGCAGTATTTT.

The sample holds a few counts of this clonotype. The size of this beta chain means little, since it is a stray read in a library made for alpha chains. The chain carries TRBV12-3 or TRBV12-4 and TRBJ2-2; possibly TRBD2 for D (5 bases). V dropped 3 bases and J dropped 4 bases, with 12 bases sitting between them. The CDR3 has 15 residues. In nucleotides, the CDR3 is TGTGCCAGCAGTTTTCGAGGGAGTGCCACCGGGGAGCTGTTTTTT. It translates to CASSFRGSATGELFF.

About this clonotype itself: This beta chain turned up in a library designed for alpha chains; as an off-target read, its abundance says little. In DNA, the CDR3 is TGCGCCAGCAGCTTGGTCTGGGCGACTAGCGGGGCCCCAAAGGCAGATACGCAGTATTTT. Translating it yields CASSLVWATSGAPKADTQYF. This chain uses TRBV5-1 with TRBJ2-3; 11 positions agree with TRBD2. This CDR3 spans 20 amino acids. The germline gives CDR1 SGHRS, CDR2 YFSETQ. Germline trimming cut 0 bases from V and 4 bases from J; bases unmatched to any gene: 16.

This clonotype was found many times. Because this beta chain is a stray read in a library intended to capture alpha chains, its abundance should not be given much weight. The CDR3 protein is CASSGSGSGQRAYEQYF. CDR3 bases: TGTGCCAGCAGCGGCAGCGGGTCGGGACAGCGAGCCTACGAGCAGTACTTC. V usage is TRBV5-4 and J usage is TRBJ2-7; the D gene is possibly TRBD1 (7 bases). V was shortened by 4 bases and J by 2 bases, with 22 bases between the two germline ends. In germline, CDR1 is SGHNT, CDR2 YYREEE (reference sequence). The CDR3 contains 17 residues.

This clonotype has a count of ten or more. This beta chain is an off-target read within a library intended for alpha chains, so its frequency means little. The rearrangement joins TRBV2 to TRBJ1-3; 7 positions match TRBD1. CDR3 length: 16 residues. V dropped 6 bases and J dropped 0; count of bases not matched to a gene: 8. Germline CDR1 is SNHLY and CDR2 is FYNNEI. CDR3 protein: CASSAPGQYSGNTIYF. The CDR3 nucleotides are TGTGCCAGCAGCGCTCCGGGACAGTACTCTGGAAACACCATATATTTT. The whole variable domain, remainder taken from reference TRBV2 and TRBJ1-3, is EPEVTQTPSHQVTQMGQEVILRCVPISNHLYFYWYRQILGQKVEFLVSFYNNEISEKSEIFDDQFSVERPDGSNFTLKIRSTKLEDSAMYFCASSAPGQYSGNTIYFGEGSWLTVV.

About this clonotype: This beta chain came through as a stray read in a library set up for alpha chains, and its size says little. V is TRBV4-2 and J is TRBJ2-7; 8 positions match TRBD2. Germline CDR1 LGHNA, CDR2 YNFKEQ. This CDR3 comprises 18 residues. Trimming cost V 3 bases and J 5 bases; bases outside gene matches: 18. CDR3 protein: CASSHLLAGLEEGDEQYF. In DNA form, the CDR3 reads TGTGCCAGCAGCCACCTCCTCGCGGGACTAGAAGAGGGGGACGAGCAGTACTTC.

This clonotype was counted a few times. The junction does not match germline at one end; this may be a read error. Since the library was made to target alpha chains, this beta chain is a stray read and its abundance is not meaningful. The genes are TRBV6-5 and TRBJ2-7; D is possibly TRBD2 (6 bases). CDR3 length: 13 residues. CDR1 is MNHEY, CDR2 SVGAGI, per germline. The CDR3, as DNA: TGTGCCAGCCGGGACTCCGTCGTCTACGAGCGGTACTTC. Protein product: CASRDSVVYERYF.

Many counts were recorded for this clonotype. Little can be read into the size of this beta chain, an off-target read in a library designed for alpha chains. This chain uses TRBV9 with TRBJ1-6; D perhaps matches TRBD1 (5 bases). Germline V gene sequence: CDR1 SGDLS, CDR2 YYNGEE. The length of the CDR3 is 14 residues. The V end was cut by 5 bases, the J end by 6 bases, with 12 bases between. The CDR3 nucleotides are TGTGCCAGCAGTGCCAGGGCCGGTAATTCACCCCTCCACTTT. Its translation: CASSARAGNSPLHF.

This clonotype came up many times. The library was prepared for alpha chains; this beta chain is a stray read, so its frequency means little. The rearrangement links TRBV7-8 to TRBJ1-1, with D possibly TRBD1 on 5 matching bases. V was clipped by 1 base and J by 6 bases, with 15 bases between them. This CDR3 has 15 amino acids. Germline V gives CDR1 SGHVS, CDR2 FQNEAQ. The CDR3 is CASSLEYDPGAEAFF. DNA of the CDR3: TGTGCCAGCAGCTTAGAGTACGACCCGGGGGCTGAAGCTTTCTTT.